These 31 T cell receptor beta chains share one sample of origin, sequenced in a study of blood T cells in healthy people across ages (dated by TCRdb to about 2015). The method behind the library was 5' RACE. Sequencing used an Illumina HiSeq 2500. A second PCR of about 7 to 12 cycles was run with a J-beta primer mix and a sample-barcoded 5' primer. Through fastp at Q25 and MiXCR, TCRdb rebuilt clones from the public reads, retaining in-frame beta chains. For every CDR3 protein sequence, its rows merge into one entry that carries the most common genes and DNA. The sample records some 900,000 distinct CDR3 sequences, around 28% of which are singletons. The ten largest clonotypes hold 15% to 20% of the sample. The source material was blood. Receptor source: a woman of 80 years or more in good health.

This clonotype was observed at least ten times. The V call is TRBV11-2, the J call TRBJ2-7; the match to TRBD1 covers 9 bases. Germline assignment: CDR1 SGHAT and CDR2 FQNNGV. This CDR3 is built from 15 residues. The V segment lost 4 bases and the J segment 3 bases; nucleotides outside the gene matches: 7. For the CDR3, the DNA is TGTGCCAGCAGCTCCTCCGGGACAGGGAACTACGAGCAGTACTTC. Protein sequence: CASSSSGTGNYEQYF. Full variable domain (rest looked up from reference TRBV11-2 and TRBJ2-7): EAGVAQSPRYKIIEKRQSVAFWCNPISGHATLYWYQQILGQGPKLLIQFQNNGVVDDSQLPKDRFSAERLKGVDSTLKIQPAKLEDSAVYLCASSSSGTGNYEQYFGPGTRLTVT.

Notes on this clonotype: With a much larger clone just one base away, this may be a read error. This sequence joins TRBV12-3 or TRBV12-4 and TRBJ1-2; D not resolved. The V gene lost 7 bases and the J gene lost 10 bases, with 19 bases spanning the gap. The CDR3 runs 13 residues. The CDR3 DNA reads as TGTGCCAGCATCTCTTTGGGCAGAACTGACTACACCTTC. This encodes CASISLGRTDYTF.

This clonotype was counted ten times or more. This rearrangement joins TRBV20-1 to TRBJ2-3; 9 nucleotides align to TRBD2. This CDR3 region has 12 residues. CDR1 and CDR2 (germline): DFQATT, SNEGSKA (reference sequence). Trimming removed 8 bases from V and 1 base from J; junction bases left unmatched: 1. The CDR3 DNA reads as TGCAGTAAGCGGGGGGGCACAGATACGCAGTATTTT. Translation: CSKRGGTDTQYF.

The J gene is TRBJ1-5, the V gene TRBV7-2; 9 bases fit TRBD1. This CDR3 has 17 residues. CDR1 and CDR2 from the germline V gene are SGHTA and FQGNSA. J gave up 6 bases and V 2 bases, and 11 bases lay outside the gene matches. In nucleotides, the CDR3 is TGTGCCAGCAGCTTACTAGGACAGGGGTATTCGGTTCAGCCCCAGCATTTT. It encodes CASSLLGQGYSVQPQHF. Combining the CDR3 with reference TRBV7-2 and TRBJ1-5 gives the whole variable domain GAGVSQSPSNKVTEKGKDVELRCDPISGHTALYWYRQSLGQGLEFLIYFQGNSAPDKSGLPSDRFSAERTGGSVSTLTIQRTQQEDSAVYLCASSLLGQGYSVQPQHFGDGTRLSIL.

J is TRBJ2-4 and V is TRBV12-3 or TRBV12-4; 15 nucleotides agree with TRBD2. Trimming cost V 5 bases and J 0 bases; bases outside gene matches: 8. CDR3 length equals 19 residues. The CDR3 protein is CASSPGLAGGPLAKNIQYF. The CDR3 nucleotides read TGTGCCAGCAGTCCAGGACTAGCGGGGGGGCCCTTAGCCAAAAACATTCAGTACTTC.

A word on this clonotype: A junction end diverges from the germline sequence, so it may reflect a read error. The rearrangement joins TRBV12-3 or TRBV12-4 to TRBJ2-3; D unresolved. The CDR3 has 12 amino acids. The CDR3 protein is CASRLAADTEYF. The CDR3 DNA follows: TGTGCCAGCAGACTGGCAGCAGATACGGAGTATTTT.

This rearrangement joins TRBV30 to TRBJ1-1, with 7 bases that match TRBD1. This CDR3 region has 16 residues. The germline gives CDR1 GTSNPN, CDR2 SVGIG (reference sequence). V gave up 4 bases and J gave up 1 base; unmatched junction bases: 12. The CDR3 coding sequence is TGTGCCTGGAATGCGGGCAGGGGGTCCCCGAACACTGAAGCTTTCTTT. Translation gives CAWNAGRGSPNTEAFF.

The CDR3 is CASSLRDRGVGKLFF. In DNA, the CDR3 is TGTGCCAGCAGTTTAAGGGACAGGGGAGTTGGAAAACTGTTTTTT. This sequence joins TRBV27 and TRBJ1-4; TRBD1 matches at 10 bases. CDR1 and CDR2 from the germline V gene are MNHEY and SMNVEV (reference sequence). This CDR3 region has 15 residues. Germline trimming cut 2 bases from V and 10 bases from J; bases unmatched to any gene: 7.

This clonotype was recorded once. A read error may produce the germline difference seen at one junction end. The rearrangement joins TRBV7-8 to TRBJ1-5; tentatively, D is TRBD1 (5 bases). Germline CDR1 is SGHVS and CDR2 is FQNEAQ. The CDR3 sequence is 13 residues long. The CDR3 loop reads CASGLGEGQPQHF. CDR3 in DNA: TGTGCCAGCGGCTTAGGGGAGGGCCAGCCCCAGCATTTT.

Regarding this clonotype: It may be a read error: a sequence one base away is much more abundant. The chain couples TRBV6-6 to TRBJ2-7, with D possibly matching TRBD1 (6 bases). Matching the DNA end better, TRBJ2-5 makes the J call doubtful. Looked up from germline, CDR1 is MNHNY and CDR2 is SVGAGI (reference sequence). The CDR3 is made up of 13 amino acids. CDR3 sequence (DNA): TGTGCCAGCAGCTCACAGGGTAAAAAGACCCAGTACTTC. This translates into CASSSQGKKTQYF.

The chain carries TRBV11-2 and TRBJ1-2; the match to TRBD1 covers 10 bases. The length of the CDR3 is 16 residues. Trimming removed 1 base from V and 5 bases from J; junction bases left unmatched: 7. CDR1 is SGHAT, CDR2 FQNNGV, per germline. In DNA, the CDR3 is TGTGCCAGCAGCTTAGGAGTAAGGACAGGGGGATATGGCTACACCTTC. It encodes CASSLGVRTGGYGYTF.

This clonotype was seen a few times. V is TRBV15 and J is TRBJ2-2; TRBD2 matches at 7 bases. This CDR3 contains 17 residues. CDR1 and CDR2 (germline): LNHNV, YYDKDF (reference sequence). Losses at the gene ends were 1 base for V and 8 bases for J; bases not matched to a gene: 13. CDR3 loop: CATSRGGRDYPTGELFF. Written as DNA, the CDR3 is TGTGCCACCAGCAGAGGAGGGCGGGACTACCCCACGGGGGAGCTGTTTTTT.

This clonotype appeared many times. This chain uses TRBV18 with TRBJ2-5; D call uncertain. There are 14 residues in the CDR3. CDR1 KGHSH and CDR2 LQKENI come from the germline V gene. Trimming left V 6 bases short and J 0 bases short, with 11 bases between. The CDR3 DNA reads as TGTGCCAGCTCCCCCACTAATTACCAAGAGACCCAGTACTTC. Protein sequence: CASSPTNYQETQYF.

The rearrangement links TRBV7-2 to TRBJ2-2; 9 bases are a match to TRBD1. Germline assignment: CDR1 SGHTA and CDR2 FQGNSA. The ends lost 5 bases at V and 6 bases at J; junction bases unmatched: 7. The CDR3 length is 15 residues. The CDR3 protein is CASSPGQGGSGELFF. In DNA, the CDR3 is TGTGCCAGCAGCCCGGGACAGGGTGGTTCCGGGGAGCTGTTTTTT.

This clonotype appeared a single time. The chain recombines TRBV29-1 with TRBJ2-1; TRBD2 matches at 13 bases. The trim removed 3 bases at V and 4 bases at J, leaving 6 bases unmatched. The germline gives CDR1 SQVTM, CDR2 ANQGSEA. The CDR3 loop spans 16 amino acids. The CDR3 loop is CSVERLAGGQYNEQFF. CDR3 nucleotides: TGCAGCGTTGAGAGACTAGCGGGAGGCCAATACAATGAGCAGTTCTTC.

This clonotype has at least ten counts. The chain employs TRBV25-1 and TRBJ1-4; the match to TRBD1 covers 8 bases. Germline loops: CDR1 MGHDK, CDR2 SYGVNS. This CDR3 comprises 14 residues. The trim removed 5 bases at V and 5 bases at J, leaving 4 bases unmatched. The CDR3 here is CASSSDRANEKLFF. CDR3 DNA sequence: TGTGCCAGCAGTTCGGACAGGGCGAATGAAAAACTGTTTTTT.

Only a few counts were recorded for this clonotype. The rearrangement joins TRBV11-2 to TRBJ2-7; D not resolved. The CDR3 runs to 13 residues. Per germline, CDR1 SGHAT and CDR2 FQNNGV. V lost 6 bases and J 0 bases, leaving 9 bases between the germline ends. In nucleotides, the CDR3 is TGTGCCAGCAGTGACCGGACCTCCTACGAGCAGTACTTC. The encoded protein is CASSDRTSYEQYF.

This clonotype has a count of ten or more. The chain recombines TRBV20-1 with TRBJ2-7; no definite D call. CDR1 and CDR2 from the germline V gene are DFQATT and SNEGSKA (reference sequence). V lost 3 bases and J lost 2, with 11 bases in between. The CDR3 has 13 residues. The CDR3 region is CSASGPGTYEQYF. The CDR3 nucleotides are TGCAGTGCTAGTGGTCCGGGTACCTACGAGCAGTACTTC.

This clonotype was seen ten or more times. The chain links TRBV4-1 to TRBJ2-1, with D perhaps being TRBD1 or TRBD2 (6 bases each). The V end was cut by 3 bases, the J end by 10 bases, with 16 bases between. Germline loops: CDR1 MGHRA, CDR2 YSYEKL. This CDR3 is 14 amino acids long. The CDR3 coding sequence is TGCGCCAGCAGCCAGCTCTGGGGGGCAGGCGAGCAGTTCTTC. Translated, it gives CASSQLWGAGEQFF.

This clonotype was recorded many times. Written as DNA, the CDR3 is TGTGCCAGCAGTTACGTTCCAGGGGCGGTTACTGAGACCCAGTACTTC. It yields the protein CASSYVPGAVTETQYF. V gene TRBV6-2 or TRBV6-3 combines with J gene TRBJ2-5, with a possible D match to TRBD1 (6 bases). CDR1 and CDR2 (germline): MNHEY, SVGEGT. This CDR3 spans 16 amino acids. Trimming removed 2 bases at V and 5 bases at J, with 18 bases between.

This clonotype has just one count. This may be a read error: a much more frequent sequence differs by one nucleotide. The J gene is TRBJ2-5, the V gene TRBV20-1, with D possibly matching TRBD1 (5 bases). V was pared by 6 bases and J by 6 bases, with 17 bases between. The CDR3 consists of 13 residues. CDR1 is DFQATT, CDR2 SNEGSKA, per germline (reference sequence). The CDR3 DNA sequence: TGCAGTGCCCACTCGACAGAGGTCCAGACCCAGTACTTC. This encodes CSAHSTEVQTQYF.

In this sample, this clonotype turned up many times. J is TRBJ2-7 and V is TRBV29-1; TRBD1 or TRBD2 may be the D gene (5 bases each). Trimming stripped 3 bases from V and 7 bases from J, with 16 bases between. The germline CDR1 and CDR2 sequences are SQVTM and ANQGSEA. The CDR3 length is 13 residues. The CDR3 sequence is CSVEGPGAWEQYF. The CDR3 DNA follows: TGCAGCGTTGAGGGCCCCGGGGCTTGGGAGCAGTACTTC.

The CDR3 DNA sequence: TGTGCCAGCATGGGACAGGCCTCGAACACCGGGGAGCTGTTTTTT. Its protein product is CASMGQASNTGELFF. This chain links TRBV2 with TRBJ2-2; the match to TRBD1 covers 8 bases. The CDR3 is made up of 15 amino acids. Germline V gene lookup returns CDR1 SNHLY and CDR2 FYNNEI. With 7 bases clipped from V and 0 bases from J, the junction kept 4 bases outside the gene matches.

On this clonotype: This may arise from a read error, as a much more abundant clone is one base away. This chain uses TRBV2 with TRBJ2-1, with D perhaps being TRBD1 or TRBD2 (6 bases each). V was shortened by 8 bases and J by 5 bases, with 19 bases between the two germline ends. Looked up from germline, CDR1 is SNHLY and CDR2 is FYNNEI. This CDR3 region has 15 residues. CDR3 protein: CASGRQGLGNNEQFF. For the CDR3, the DNA is TGTGCCAGCGGGAGGCAGGGGTTAGGGAACAATGAGCAGTTCTTC.

This clonotype was counted between two and nine times. One base away lies a much larger clone, so this may be a sequencing read error. V usage is TRBV10-3 and J usage is TRBJ2-1; D may be TRBD1 (6 bases). Trimming took off 10 bases at V and 7 bases at J, with 20 bases between the two ends. CDR3 size: 14 residues. Germline CDR1 and CDR2: ENHRY and SYGVKD. The CDR3: CATGERGRGNEQFF. CDR3 DNA sequence: TGTGCCACAGGAGAACGGGGCAGGGGAAATGAGCAGTTCTTC.

This clonotype has only a few counts. V is TRBV11-2 and J is TRBJ2-2; 7 positions match TRBD1. Germline V CDR1 and CDR2: SGHAT, FQNNGV. With V trimmed by 5 bases and J by 5 bases, 11 bases remained unmatched. The CDR3 loop spans 16 amino acids. The CDR3 is CASSLEGVRGTGELFF. CDR3 bases: TGTGCCAGCAGCCTCGAAGGTGTCAGGGGGACCGGGGAGCTGTTTTTT.

In regard to this clonotype: This may arise from a read error, as a much more abundant clone is one base away. The CDR3 coding sequence is TGTGCCAGCAGCCTGGACAGGGTCCACACCTTC. Translation: CASSLDRVHTF. The rearrangement joins TRBV7-9 to TRBJ1-2; 8 bases align to TRBD1. The germline CDR1 and CDR2 sequences are SEHNR and FQNEAQ (reference sequence). V shed 5 bases and J 12 bases; nucleotides not matched to a gene: 5. The CDR3 runs 11 residues.

For this clonotype: A much larger clone sits a single nucleotide away, making a read error possible. V is TRBV7-2 and J is TRBJ1-2; D ambiguous. This CDR3 contains 14 residues. The germline gives CDR1 SGHTA, CDR2 FQGNSA. The CDR3 nucleotides are TGTGCCGGCAGCTTAGCGGCGACTAACTATGGCTACACCTTC. This translates into CAGSLAATNYGYTF.

The table lists this clonotype with many counts. Here the CDR3 reads CASSSSPLYGYTF. The CDR3 DNA sequence: TGTGCCAGCAGTTCCTCACCCCTTTATGGCTACACCTTC. This chain joins TRBV12-3 or TRBV12-4 and TRBJ1-2; D unresolved. The V end was cut by 4 bases, the J end by 5 bases, with 11 bases between. The CDR3 has 13 amino acids.

The chain carries TRBV3-1 and TRBJ1-1; D remains unclear. The CDR3 is 12 residues long. Germline assignment: CDR1 LGHDT and CDR2 YNNKEL (reference sequence). Trimming left V 0 bases short and J 8 bases short, with 7 bases between. CDR3 in amino acids: CASSQDLAEAFF. Here the CDR3 DNA reads TGTGCCAGCAGCCAAGATCTGGCGGAAGCTTTCTTT.

With respect to this clonotype: Being one base from a much bigger clone, this may be a read error. The chain joins TRBV12-3 or TRBV12-4 to TRBJ2-5; 7 bases match TRBD2. V dropped 5 bases and J dropped 5; count of bases not matched to a gene: 11. The CDR3 loop spans 15 amino acids. CDR3 DNA sequence: TGTGCCAGCAGTGCCCTGGGAGGGCGGGGGGAGACCCAGTACTTC. It specifies CASSALGGRGETQYF.